One and the same sample provided the 2 T cell receptor beta chains below, sequenced in a study of T cell repertoires in cytomegalovirus infection. TCRdb itself ran the reads through MiXCR, one entry per CDR3 protein. The sample consists of fewer than 300,000 distinct CDR3 sequences, 25% of them appearing once. Material: PBMCs. The receptors come from a human donor in good health (CMV status not recorded). Some clones in this sample may be carry-over from other donors' samples.

This clonotype was recorded a few times. V and J are TRBV7-9 and TRBJ1-1, with D possibly being TRBD1 (6 bases). Trimming took off 2 bases at V and 7 bases at J, with 14 bases between the two ends. From germline, CDR1 is SEHNR and CDR2 FQNEAQ (reference sequence). This CDR3 contains 14 residues. CDR3 nucleotides: TGTGCCAGCAGCTTAACAATCGGACAGTTTGAAGCTTTCTTT. Its protein is CASSLTIGQFEAFF.

Only a few counts were recorded for this clonotype. The chain couples TRBV7-2 to TRBJ1-2; perhaps TRBD1 as D (5 bases). Between the trimmed V and J ends, which lost 4 bases and 4 bases, there was a span of 13 bases. This CDR3 contains 14 residues. Germline loops: CDR1 SGHTA, CDR2 FQGNSA. The CDR3 here is CASSSGTGPYGYTF. In DNA, the CDR3 is TGTGCCAGCAGCTCCGGGACGGGACCCTATGGCTACACCTTC.